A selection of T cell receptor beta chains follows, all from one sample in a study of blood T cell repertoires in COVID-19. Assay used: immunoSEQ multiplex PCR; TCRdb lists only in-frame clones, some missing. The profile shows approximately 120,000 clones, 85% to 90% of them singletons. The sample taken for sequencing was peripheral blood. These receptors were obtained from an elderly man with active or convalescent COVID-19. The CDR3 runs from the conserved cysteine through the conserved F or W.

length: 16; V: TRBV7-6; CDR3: CASSPSDRALTYEQYF
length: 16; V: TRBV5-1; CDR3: CASSLTGVTANEKLFF
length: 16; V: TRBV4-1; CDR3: CASSQLNREESQPQHF
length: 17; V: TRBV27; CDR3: CASSLSLASGPGETQYF
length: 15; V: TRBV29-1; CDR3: CSVDPGQGANEKLFF
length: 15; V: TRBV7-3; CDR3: CASSLPTGSENEQFF
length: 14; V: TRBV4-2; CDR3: CASSQGQAVHEQFF
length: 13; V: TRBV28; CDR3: CASTVTGGFRQYF
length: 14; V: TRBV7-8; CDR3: CARVSVLSQETQYF
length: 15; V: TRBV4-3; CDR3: CASSQGGGDGNTIYF